The entry below gives a single T cell receptor (beta chain) sequence along with its context. Its target is not known. The data derive from a study of vaccination effects on CD4 cells after COVID-19. On the study more broadly: Each participant was given two doses of one vaccine (BNT162b2 or mRNA-1273). Whole-study results and caveats: Few convalescent patients were studied, and early post-infection samples were lacking.

Trimming shortened V by 3 bases and J by 5 bases, and 13 bases separated the two germline ends. CDR3 length: 13 amino acids. Germline CDR1 is SQVTM and CDR2 is ANQGSEA. After expansion with viral peptide pools in the ViraFEST assay, antigen-specific CD4+ T cells were sequenced. Culturing for around 10 days preceded CD4+ T cell isolation. Negative nucleocapsid antibody tests before and after vaccination confirmed no previous SARS-CoV-2 infection. After 2 million or so PBMC were placed in each well, they were cultured with approximately 9.4 IU/ml IL-2 and approximately 9.4 ug/ml peptides. Half the medium was swapped for IL-2 medium on days 3 and 7. Assay: immunoSEQ multiplex PCR; the TCRdb copy retains only in-frame clones and omits some. Of 20,000 to 30,000 clones in the sample, just under 75% were seen once.

The source is a human donor who received a COVID-19 vaccine. The sequencing here drew on CD4+ T cells from PBMCs cultured with SARS-CoV-2 spike peptides, taken before COVID-19 vaccination. The V call is TRBV29-1, the J call TRBJ2-5; maybe TRBD2 (6 bases). CDR3 loop: CSVDRRGGETQYF. The CDR3 coding sequence is TGCAGCGTTGATCGCCGAGGAGGGGAGACCCAGTACTTC. The entire variable domain, with the rest obtained from reference TRBV29-1 and TRBJ2-5, is as follows: SAVISQKPSRDICQRGTSLTIQCQVDSQVTMMFWYRQQPGQSLTLIATANQGSEATYESGFVIDKFPISRPNLTFSTLTVSNMSPEDSSIYLCSVDRRGGETQYFGPGTRLLVL.